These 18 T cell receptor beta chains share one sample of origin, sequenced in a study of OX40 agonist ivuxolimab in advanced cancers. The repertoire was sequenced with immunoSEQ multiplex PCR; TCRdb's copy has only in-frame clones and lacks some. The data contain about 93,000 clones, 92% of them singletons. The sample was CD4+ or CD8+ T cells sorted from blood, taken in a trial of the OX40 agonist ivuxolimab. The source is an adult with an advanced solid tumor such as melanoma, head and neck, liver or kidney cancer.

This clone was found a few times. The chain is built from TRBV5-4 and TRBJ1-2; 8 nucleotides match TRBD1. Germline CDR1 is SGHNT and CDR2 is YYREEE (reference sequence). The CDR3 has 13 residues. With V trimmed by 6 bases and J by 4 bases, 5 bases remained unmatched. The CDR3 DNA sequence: TGTGCCAGCATAGGTGACAGGGGCTATGGCTACACCTTC. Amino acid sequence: CASIGDRGYGYTF.

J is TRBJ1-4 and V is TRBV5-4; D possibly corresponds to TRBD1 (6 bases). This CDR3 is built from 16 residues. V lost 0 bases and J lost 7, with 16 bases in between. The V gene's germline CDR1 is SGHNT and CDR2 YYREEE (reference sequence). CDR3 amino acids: CASSLGTALGSEKLFF. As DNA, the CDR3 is TGTGCCAGCAGCTTGGGGACAGCCTTGGGAAGTGAAAAACTGTTTTTT. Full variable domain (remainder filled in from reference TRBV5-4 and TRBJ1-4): ETGVTQSPTHLIKTRGQQVTLRCSSQSGHNTVSWYQQALGQGPQFIFQYYREEENGRGNFPPRFSGLQFPNYSSELNVNALELDDSALYLCASSLGTALGSEKLFFGSGTQLSVL.

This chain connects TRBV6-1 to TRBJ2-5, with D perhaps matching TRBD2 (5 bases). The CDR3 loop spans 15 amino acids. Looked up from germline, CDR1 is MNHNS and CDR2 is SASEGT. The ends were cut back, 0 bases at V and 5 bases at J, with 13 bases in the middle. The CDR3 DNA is TGTGCCAGCAGTGAAGCAGGTGGGAGTTGGGAGACCCAGTACTTC. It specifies CASSEAGGSWETQYF.

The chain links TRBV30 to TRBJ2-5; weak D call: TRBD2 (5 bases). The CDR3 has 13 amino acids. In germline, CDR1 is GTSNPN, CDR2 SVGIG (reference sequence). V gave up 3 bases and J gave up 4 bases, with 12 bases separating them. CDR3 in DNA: TGTGCCTGGAGCACCGGGGTTCGAGAGACCCAGTACTTC. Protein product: CAWSTGVRETQYF.

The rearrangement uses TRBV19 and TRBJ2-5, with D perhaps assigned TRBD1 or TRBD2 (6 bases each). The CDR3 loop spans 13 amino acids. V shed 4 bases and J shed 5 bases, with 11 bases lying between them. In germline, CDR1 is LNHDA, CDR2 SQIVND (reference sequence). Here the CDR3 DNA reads TGTGCCAGTAGTACTGGGGGGCGGGAGACCCAGTACTTC. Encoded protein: CASSTGGRETQYF.

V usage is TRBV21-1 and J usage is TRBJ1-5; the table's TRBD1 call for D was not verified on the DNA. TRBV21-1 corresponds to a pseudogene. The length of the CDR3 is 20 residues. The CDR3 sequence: CASSERVYRGPRYGNQPQHF. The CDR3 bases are TGTGCCAGCAGCGAGCGAGTGTACAGGGGGCCGAGATACGGCAATCAGCCCCAGCATTTT.

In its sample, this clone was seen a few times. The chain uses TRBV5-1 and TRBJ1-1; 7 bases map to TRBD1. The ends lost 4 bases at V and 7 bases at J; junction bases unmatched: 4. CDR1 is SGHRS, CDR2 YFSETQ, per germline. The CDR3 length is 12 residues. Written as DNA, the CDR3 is TGCGCCAGCAGCCCGGGACAGAATGAAGCTTTCTTT. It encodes CASSPGQNEAFF.

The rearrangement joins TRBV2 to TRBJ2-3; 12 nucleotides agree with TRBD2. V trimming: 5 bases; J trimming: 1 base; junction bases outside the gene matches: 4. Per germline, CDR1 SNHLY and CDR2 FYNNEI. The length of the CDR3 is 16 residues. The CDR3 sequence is CASSSRTSGGTDTQYF. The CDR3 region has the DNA TGTGCCAGCAGTTCTAGGACTAGCGGGGGCACAGATACGCAGTATTTT.

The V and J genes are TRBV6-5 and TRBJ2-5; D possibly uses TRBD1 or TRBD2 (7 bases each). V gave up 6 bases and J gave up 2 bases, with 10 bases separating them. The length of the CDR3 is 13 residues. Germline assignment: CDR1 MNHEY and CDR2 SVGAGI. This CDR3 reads CASRQGGQETQYF. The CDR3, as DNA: TGTGCCAGCAGGCAGGGGGGGCAAGAGACCCAGTACTTC.

The CDR3, as DNA: TGTGCCAGCACCGGGGACAGGACCCAGTACTTC. This translates into CASTGDRTQYF. The V and J genes are TRBV6-6 and TRBJ2-5, with TRBD1 identical over 7 bases. The CDR3 loop spans 11 amino acids. Germline-derived CDR1 and CDR2 are MNHNY and SVGAGI (reference sequence). Germline trimming cut 7 bases from V and 7 bases from J; bases unmatched to any gene: 3.

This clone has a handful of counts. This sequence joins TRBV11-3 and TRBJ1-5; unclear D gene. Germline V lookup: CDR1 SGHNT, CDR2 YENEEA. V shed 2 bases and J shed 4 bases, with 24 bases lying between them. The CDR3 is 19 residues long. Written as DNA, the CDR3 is TGTGCCAGCAGCTTACGGGAGCCGGGAGGTTGGGGAATGAATCAGCCCCAGCATTTT. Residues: CASSLREPGGWGMNQPQHF.

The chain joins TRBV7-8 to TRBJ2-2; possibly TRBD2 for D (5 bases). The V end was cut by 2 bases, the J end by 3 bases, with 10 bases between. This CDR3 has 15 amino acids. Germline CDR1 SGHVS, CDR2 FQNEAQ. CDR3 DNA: TGTGCCAGCAGCTTACTACGGGAAGACACCGGGGAGCTGTTTTTT. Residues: CASSLLREDTGELFF.

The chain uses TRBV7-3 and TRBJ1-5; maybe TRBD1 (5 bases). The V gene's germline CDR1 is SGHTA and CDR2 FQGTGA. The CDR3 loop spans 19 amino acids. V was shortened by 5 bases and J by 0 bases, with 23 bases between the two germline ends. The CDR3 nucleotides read TGTGCCAGCAGCCCCCGACGGGGGGGAGCAGATTATAGCAATCAGCCCCAGCATTTT. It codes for CASSPRRGGADYSNQPQHF. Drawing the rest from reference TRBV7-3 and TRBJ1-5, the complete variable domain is GAGVSQTPSNKVTEKGKYVELRCDPISGHTALYWYRQSLGQGPEFLIYFQGTGAADDSGLPNDRFFAVRPEGSVSTLKIQRTERGDSAVYLCASSPRRGGADYSNQPQHFGDGTRLSIL.

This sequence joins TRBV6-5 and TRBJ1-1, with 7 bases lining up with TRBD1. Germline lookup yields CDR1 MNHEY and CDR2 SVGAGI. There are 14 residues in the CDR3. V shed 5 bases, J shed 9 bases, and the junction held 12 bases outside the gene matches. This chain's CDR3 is CASSPQGPKGKAFF. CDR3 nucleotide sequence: TGTGCCAGCAGTCCACAGGGGCCAAAGGGGAAAGCTTTCTTT.

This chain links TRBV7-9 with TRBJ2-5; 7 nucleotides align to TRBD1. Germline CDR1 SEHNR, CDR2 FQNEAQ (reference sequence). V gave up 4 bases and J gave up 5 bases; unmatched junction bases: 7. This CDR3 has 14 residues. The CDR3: CASSSQQGMETQYF. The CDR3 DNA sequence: TGTGCCAGCAGCTCTCAACAGGGGATGGAGACCCAGTACTTC.

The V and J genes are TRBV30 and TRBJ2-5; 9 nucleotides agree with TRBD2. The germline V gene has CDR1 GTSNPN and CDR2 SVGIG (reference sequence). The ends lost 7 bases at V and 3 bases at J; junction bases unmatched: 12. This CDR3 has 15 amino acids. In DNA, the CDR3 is TGTGCCTTCCATGTAGCGGGGGAGAATAAAGAGACCCAGTACTTC. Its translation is CAFHVAGENKETQYF.

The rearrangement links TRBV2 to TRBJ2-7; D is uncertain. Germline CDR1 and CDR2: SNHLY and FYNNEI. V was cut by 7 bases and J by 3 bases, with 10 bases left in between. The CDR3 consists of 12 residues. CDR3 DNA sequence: TGTGCCAGCAAGGAACAGTACTACGAGCAGTACTTC. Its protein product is CASKEQYYEQYF. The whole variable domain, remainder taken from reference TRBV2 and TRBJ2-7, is EPEVTQTPSHQVTQMGQEVILRCVPISNHLYFYWYRQILGQKVEFLVSFYNNEISEKSEIFDDQFSVERPDGSNFTLKIRSTKLEDSAMYFCASKEQYYEQYFGPGTRLTVT.

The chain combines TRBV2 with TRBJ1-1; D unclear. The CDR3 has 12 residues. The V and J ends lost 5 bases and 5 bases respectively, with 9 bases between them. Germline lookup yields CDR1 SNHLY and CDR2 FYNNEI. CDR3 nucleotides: TGTGCCAGCAGTATCAGTGGTACTGAAGCTTTCTTT. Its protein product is CASSISGTEAFF.